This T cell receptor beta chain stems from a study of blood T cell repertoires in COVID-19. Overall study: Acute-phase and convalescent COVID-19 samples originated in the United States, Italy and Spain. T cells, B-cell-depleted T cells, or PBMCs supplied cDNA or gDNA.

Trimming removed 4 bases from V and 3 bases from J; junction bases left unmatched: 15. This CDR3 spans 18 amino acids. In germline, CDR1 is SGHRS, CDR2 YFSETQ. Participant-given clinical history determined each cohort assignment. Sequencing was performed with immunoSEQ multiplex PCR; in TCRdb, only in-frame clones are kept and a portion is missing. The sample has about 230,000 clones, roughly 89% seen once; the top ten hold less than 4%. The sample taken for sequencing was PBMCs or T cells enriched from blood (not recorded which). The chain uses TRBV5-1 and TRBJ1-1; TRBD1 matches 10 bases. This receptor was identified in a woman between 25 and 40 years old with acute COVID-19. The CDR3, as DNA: TGCGCCAGCAGCAGACAGGGGGCTAGTTCTCTCTTAGACACTGAAGCTTTCTTT. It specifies CASSRQGASSLLDTEAFF. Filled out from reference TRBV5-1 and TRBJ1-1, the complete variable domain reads KAGVTQTPRYLIKTRGQQVTLSCSPISGHRSVSWYQQTPGQGLQFLFEYFSETQRNKGNFPGRFSGRQFSNSRSEMNVSTLELGDSALYLCASSRQGASSLLDTEAFFGQGTRLTVV.